The rows below give T cell receptor beta chains drawn from one sample of a study of T cells after yellow fever vaccination. One entry per CDR3 protein, called by TCRdb with MiXCR from the 5' RACE reads. There are 450,000 to 600,000 distinct CDR3 sequences in the sample; less than 20% occur only once, and 15% to 20% lies in the top ten. The specimen was PBMCs, collected less than 6 days after the first yellow fever vaccination. These TCRs come from a man in his late teens or twenties who received the YFV17D yellow fever vaccine. Each CDR3 is given with its conserved first and last residue. Fields, in order: CDR3 protein, CDR3 DNA, V gene, D gene, clone size, J gene. A D gene is named only where the DNA matches it firmly. A row's size may be missing; if present it is once, few, many or a size class.

CASSLGPGLAGANTGELFF,TGTGCCAGCAGTTTAGGGCCGGGACTAGCGGGGGCCAACACCGGGGAGCTGTTTTTT,TRBV12-3/TRBV12-4,TRBD2,few,TRBJ2-2
CASSKNKASNEKLFF,TGTGCCAGTAGTAAGAACAAGGCATCTAATGAAAAACTGTTTTTT,TRBV19,NA,NA,TRBJ1-4
CAFRLGANVLTF,TGTGCCTTCCGGTTGGGGGCCAACGTCCTGACTTTC,TRBV30,NA,NA,TRBJ2-6
CSVETGGLSGANVLTF,TGCAGCGTTGAAACGGGGGGCCTCTCTGGGGCCAACGTCCTGACTTTC,TRBV29-1,NA,many,TRBJ2-6
CASNRVGEKLFF,TGTGCCAGTAACAGGGTCGGGGAAAAACTGTTTTTT,TRBV7-2,NA,many,TRBJ1-4
CASSLALVSVTGELFF,TGTGCCAGCAGCTTAGCTCTGGTCAGCGTCACCGGGGAGCTGTTTTTT,TRBV7-6,NA,few,TRBJ2-2
CASSSPEQGATEAFF,TGTGCCAGCAGCTCCCCGGAACAGGGGGCCACTGAAGCTTTCTTT,TRBV7-9,TRBD1,few,TRBJ1-1
CASSGTRTGNTEAFF,TGTGCCAGCAGCGGCACCCGTACAGGGAACACTGAAGCTTTCTTT,TRBV5-5,NA,few,TRBJ1-1
CASSPGQGAIGYGYTF,TGTGCCAGCAGCCCCGGACAGGGGGCCATCGGCTATGGCTACACCTTC,TRBV12-3/TRBV12-4,TRBD1,NA,TRBJ1-2
CSVSTGDGEQYF,TGCAGCGTTTCGACGGGAGATGGGGAGCAGTACTTC,TRBV29-1,NA,NA,TRBJ2-7
CSVEHHAPGGYGTQYF,TGCAGCGTTGAACACCACGCGCCCGGGGGGTATGGTACCCAGTACTTC,TRBV29-1,TRBD2,NA,TRBJ2-5
CASSGDRGTYNEQFF,TGTGCCAGCAGCGGGGACAGGGGGACCTACAATGAGCAGTTCTTC,TRBV7-3,TRBD1,NA,TRBJ2-1
CASGPLSSSTDTQYF,TGTGCCAGTGGCCCGTTGTCGTCTAGCACAGATACGCAGTATTTT,TRBV19,NA,many,TRBJ2-3
CASSGETGFEVLTF,TGCGCCAGCAGCGGGGAGACAGGTTTCGAGGTCCTGACTTTC,TRBV5-1,NA,NA,TRBJ2-6
CASSYDGTAKNIQYF,TGTGCCAGCAGTTACGACGGGACAGCCAAAAACATTCAGTACTTC,TRBV6-5,NA,NA,TRBJ2-4
CASSTPGTGGQETQYF,TGCGCCAGCAGCACCCCCGGGACAGGGGGCCAAGAGACCCAGTACTTC,TRBV5-1,TRBD1,NA,TRBJ2-5
CASSAGQGRTGELFF,TGTGCCAGCAGCGCTGGACAGGGACGCACCGGGGAGCTGTTTTTT,TRBV9,TRBD1,NA,TRBJ2-2
CASSLTSSGNTIYF,TGTGCCAGCTCCTTGACCAGTTCTGGAAACACCATATATTTT,TRBV12-3/TRBV12-4,NA,NA,TRBJ1-3
CASSQDLGRSGATDTQYF,TGCGCCAGCAGCCAAGATCTTGGGCGGTCTGGAGCCACAGATACGCAGTATTTT,TRBV4-3,NA,NA,TRBJ2-3
CASSPRTSSYEQYF,TGTGCCAGCAGCCCACGGACAAGCTCCTACGAGCAGTACTTC,TRBV7-9,NA,NA,TRBJ2-7
CASSLETGSEAFF,TGTGCCAGCAGCTTAGAAACGGGGAGCGAAGCTTTCTTT,TRBV7-9,NA,few,TRBJ1-1
CASSPGTSGGVETQYF,TGTGCCAGCAGCCCCGGGACTAGCGGGGGTGTGGAGACCCAGTACTTC,TRBV4-2,TRBD2,NA,TRBJ2-5
CASSQDPRTGPYF,TGTGCCAGCAGCCAAGATCCGAGGACAGGGCCGTACTTC,TRBV3-1,TRBD1,NA,TRBJ2-7
CASSPSKDTQYF,TGCGCCAGCAGCCCCTCTAAGGATACGCAGTATTTT,TRBV4-3,NA,NA,TRBJ2-3
CASSFRQYEQYF,TGTGCCAGCAGCTTCCGACAGTACGAGCAGTACTTC,TRBV7-2,NA,once,TRBJ2-7
CASSSSQNQPQHF,TGTGCCAGCAGCTCGTCCCAAAATCAGCCCCAGCATTTT,TRBV7-2,NA,few,TRBJ1-5
CASSGGAPKETQYF,TGTGCCAGCAGCGGTGGGGCTCCTAAAGAGACCCAGTACTTC,TRBV28,NA,few,TRBJ2-5
CASSRDRGANEQYF,TGTGCCAGCAGCAGGGACAGGGGCGCCAACGAGCAGTACTTC,TRBV7-2,TRBD1,NA,TRBJ2-7
CASSVDPGLYYEQYF,TGTGCCAGCAGCGTTGACCCGGGACTATACTACGAGCAGTACTTC,TRBV9,TRBD2,NA,TRBJ2-7
CASSSGQGLYNEQFF,TGTGCCAGCAGCTCGGGACAGGGGCTCTACAATGAGCAGTTCTTC,TRBV7-3,TRBD1,few,TRBJ2-1
CASGLSQGTEAFF,TGTGCTAGTGGTTTGAGTCAGGGCACTGAAGCTTTCTTT,TRBV12-5,NA,few,TRBJ1-1
CAISPSGGAQETQYF,TGTGCCATCAGCCCTAGCGGGGGGGCCCAAGAGACCCAGTACTTC,TRBV10-3,TRBD2,NA,TRBJ2-5
CASSVGSDQPQHF,TGTGCCAGCAGTGTAGGGTCGGATCAGCCCCAGCATTTT,TRBV2,NA,few,TRBJ1-5
CASTQRGEKLFF,TGTGCCAGCACTCAGCGGGGTGAAAAACTGTTTTTT,TRBV6-5,NA,few,TRBJ1-4
CASNSAVSDQETQYF,TGTGCCAGCAACTCGGCCGTTTCAGACCAAGAGACCCAGTACTTC,TRBV6-1,NA,NA,TRBJ2-5
CASSSRDRAGELFF,TGTGCCAGCAGTTCCAGGGACCGGGCCGGGGAGCTGTTTTTT,TRBV6-2/TRBV6-3,NA,NA,TRBJ2-2
CASSGSPSGGWNF,TGTGCCAGCAGCGGCAGCCCTAGCGGGGGTTGGAACTTC,TRBV7-2,TRBD2,NA,TRBJ2-7
CASSLGGGWTVNTEAFF,TGCGCCAGCAGCTTGGGGGGGGGATGGACAGTGAACACTGAAGCTTTCTTT,TRBV5-1,NA,many,TRBJ1-1
CASSLMTGSTGELFF,TGCGCCAGCAGCCTGATGACAGGGTCAACCGGGGAGCTGTTTTTT,TRBV5-1,TRBD1,few,TRBJ2-2
CATSDWIATGELFF,TGTGCCACCAGTGATTGGATCGCCACCGGGGAGCTGTTTTTT,TRBV24-1,NA,NA,TRBJ2-2
CSASEVVRSEQFF,TGCAGTGCTAGTGAGGTCGTGCGAAGTGAGCAGTTCTTC,TRBV20-1,NA,many,TRBJ2-1
CASSSAGAPKSSNEQFF,TGTGCCAGCAGTTCAGCGGGGGCCCCTAAGTCCTCCAATGAGCAGTTCTTC,TRBV6-2/TRBV6-3,TRBD2,NA,TRBJ2-1
CASSYGGNYGYTF,TGCGCCAGCAGCTACGGAGGGAACTATGGCTACACCTTC,TRBV6-5,NA,many,TRBJ1-2
CSVAPTVAKNIQYF,TGCAGCGTGGCCCCGACGGTAGCCAAAAACATTCAGTACTTC,TRBV29-1,NA,few,TRBJ2-4
CSATGGSGSYEQYF,TGCAGTGCTACGGGTGGCAGTGGGTCCTACGAGCAGTACTTC,TRBV20-1,NA,few,TRBJ2-7
CSARESGNEQFF,TGCAGTGCTAGGGAGAGCGGCAATGAGCAGTTCTTC,TRBV20-1,NA,NA,TRBJ2-1